The 7 T cell receptor beta chains given below trace back to one sample, sequenced in a study of blood T cells in healthy people across ages. With a J-beta primer mix and a sample-barcoded 5' primer, a second PCR ran about 7 to 11 cycles. TCRdb called the 5' RACE reads again in MiXCR, with one record for every CDR3 protein. The sample holds 650,000 to 1,000,000 distinct CDR3 sequences, 35% to 40% seen once. Sequencing was done on a sample of blood. The receptors originated from a young man in good health.

This clonotype has only a few counts. V and J are TRBV10-3 and TRBJ1-6; TRBD1 agrees at 8 bases. The CDR3 is made up of 13 amino acids. Germline CDR1 and CDR2: ENHRY and SYGVKD. Trimming at V came to 10 bases and at J to 8 bases, leaving 7 bases not matched to a gene. The CDR3: CATTGTGYSPLHF. The CDR3 region has the DNA TGTGCCACAACCGGGACAGGCTATTCACCCCTCCACTTT.

This sequence joins TRBV5-1 and TRBJ2-7; 11 bases agree with TRBD2. Germline CDR1 and CDR2: SGHRS and YFSETQ. The CDR3 has 15 residues. V lost 1 base, J lost 3 bases, and 3 bases stayed unmatched. The CDR3 loop is CASSLSSGGNYEQYF. In nucleotides, the CDR3 is TGCGCCAGCAGCTTGTCTAGCGGGGGGAACTACGAGCAGTACTTC.

The table lists this clonotype with a few counts. The chain couples TRBV9 to TRBJ1-2, with a weak D call TRBD1 (6 bases). Trimming pared 4 bases from V and 3 bases from J, leaving 22 bases between. CDR3 length equals 17 residues. Germline CDR1 SGDLS, CDR2 YYNGEE. The CDR3 reads CASSPSDLGGVYYGYTF. CDR3 nucleotides: TGTGCCAGCAGCCCCAGCGACCTAGGGGGGGTATACTATGGCTACACCTTC.

The chain recombines TRBV20-1 with TRBJ2-1; D may be TRBD1 or TRBD2 (6 bases each). The CDR3 sequence is 14 residues long. The germline CDR1 and CDR2 sequences are DFQATT and SNEGSKA (reference sequence). V lost 6 bases and J 4 bases, leaving 16 bases between the germline ends. This chain's CDR3 is CSALGRGQYNEQFF. The CDR3 coding sequence is TGCAGTGCGTTGGGGCGGGGACAATACAATGAGCAGTTCTTC.

This clonotype showed up just a few times. This sequence joins TRBV14 and TRBJ2-1, with 11 bases lining up with TRBD2. The junction had 6 bases not matched to a gene; V was cut back by 4 bases and J by 4 bases. CDR3 length equals 16 residues. CDR1 and CDR2 (germline): SGHDN, FVKESK. CDR3 protein: CASSLRLAGRYNEQFF. The CDR3, as DNA: TGTGCCAGCAGCCTCCGACTAGCGGGGAGGTACAATGAGCAGTTCTTC.

This clonotype was observed a handful of times. The chain combines TRBV20-1 with TRBJ1-4; D gene uncertain. The CDR3 is 13 residues long. Germline CDR1 reads DFQATT; CDR2 reads SNEGSKA (reference sequence). Trimming shortened V by 5 bases and J by 3 bases, and 10 bases separated the two germline ends. In nucleotides, the CDR3 is TGCAGTGCTGGAGGGCCTGCTAATGAAAAACTGTTTTTT. Encoded protein: CSAGGPANEKLFF.

V and J are TRBV5-5 and TRBJ1-1; TRBD1 is a possible D gene (6 bases). The CDR3 extends over 16 amino acids. Trimming pared 0 bases from V and 3 bases from J, leaving 15 bases between. In germline, CDR1 is SGHKS, CDR2 YYEKEE (reference sequence). The CDR3 bases are TGTGCCAGCAGCTTGGCTAGTATTGGACAGCACACTGAAGCTTTCTTT. This gives the protein CASSLASIGQHTEAFF. Full variable domain (rest looked up from reference TRBV5-5 and TRBJ1-1): DAGVTQSPTHLIKTRGQQVTLRCSPISGHKSVSWYQQVLGQGPQFIFQYYEKEERGRGNFPDRFSARQFPNYSSELNVNALLLGDSALYLCASSLASIGQHTEAFFGQGTRLTVV.